A selection of T cell receptor beta chains follows, all from one sample in a study of blood T cell repertoires in COVID-19. The protocol was immunoSEQ multiplex PCR, while the TCRdb copy is restricted to in-frame clones and leaves out a portion. The sample comprises about 94,000 clones, around 83% of which are singletons, and 10% to 15% rests with the top ten. The sequencing input was peripheral blood. These receptors all stem from an older woman in a cohort sampled during active or convalescent COVID-19. Each CDR3 is given with its conserved first and last residue. The D gene is left open where the match is weak. Expanded clones get a size class; other rows say once, few or many, or leave the size out.

J,size,D,V,DNA,CDR3
TRBJ1-5,-,-,TRBV12-3/TRBV12-4,TGTGCCAGCAGTCCCCGTCGCAATCAGCCCCAGCATTTT,CASSPRRNQPQHF
TRBJ2-7,-,-,TRBV7-9,TGTGCCAGCAGCTTAGCGGGGGCCAGCTCCTACGAGCAGTACTTC,CASSLAGASSYEQYF
TRBJ2-3,-,-,TRBV9,TGTGCCAGCAGCAGAGGGATGGATACGCAGTATTTT,CASSRGMDTQYF
TRBJ2-5,once,TRBD2,TRBV18,TGTGCCAGCTCACCAAGACTAGCGGGAGAGACCCAGTACTTC,CASSPRLAGETQYF
TRBJ2-3,-,TRBD2,TRBV3-1/TRBV3-2,TGTGCCAGCAGCCAAGATTTTGGGGGACTAGCGGGAGTTACGCAGTATTTT,CASSQDFGGLAGVTQYF
TRBJ1-5,-,-,TRBV24-1,TGTGCCGCGGGGGGCTCGGGGGATCAATATAGCAATCAGCCCCAGCATTTT,CAAGGSGDQYSNQPQHF
TRBJ2-7,-,-,TRBV10-2,TGCGCCAGCAGTAGGGGGTACGAGCAGTACTTC,CASSRGYEQYF
TRBJ1-1,-,-,TRBV6-6,TGTGCCAGCAGTTATTTAGGGGCTCTGAACACTGAAGCTTTCTTT,CASSYLGALNTEAFF
TRBJ1-2,-,-,TRBV28,TGTGCCAGCAGTTACGGACAGTTCTATGGCTACACCTTC,CASSYGQFYGYTF
TRBJ1-5,-,-,TRBV28,TGTGCCAGCAGTCCCCGGCGGGGCCGCCAGCATTTT,CASSPRRGRQHF
TRBJ1-1,-,-,TRBV11-2,TGTGCCAGCAGCCCAGCGGGAATTGAAGCTTTCTTT,CASSPAGIEAFF
TRBJ2-2,-,TRBD2,TRBV7-9,TGTGCCAGCAGCCGTAGCGGGGGCTCGAACACCGGGGAGCTGTTTTTT,CASSRSGGSNTGELFF
TRBJ2-1,-,TRBD2,TRBV18,TGTGCCAGCTCACCCGGACTAGCGGGAGAAGGGTTCTTC,CASSPGLAGEGFF
TRBJ2-1,-,-,TRBV6-5,TGTGCCAGCAAGGGAGGCGTCAATGAGCAGTTCTTC,CASKGGVNEQFF
TRBJ2-7,once,TRBD2,TRBV9,TGTGCCAGCAGCTCTCAAGGGAGGGGTCGGGTCACCTACGAGCAGTACTTC,CASSSQGRGRVTYEQYF
TRBJ1-5,-,-,TRBV2,TGTGCCAGCAGGGTATCAGGAGGCAGTCAGCCCCAGCATTTT,CASRVSGGSQPQHF
TRBJ1-2,-,-,TRBV5-1,TGCGCCAGCAGCCTACTCGACAGCCTCACTAACTATGGCTACACCTTC,CASSLLDSLTNYGYTF
TRBJ1-1,-,TRBD1,TRBV18,TGTGCCAGCTCACCGGGACAGAGATTAACTGAAGCTTTCTTT,CASSPGQRLTEAFF
TRBJ2-7,once,TRBD1,TRBV5-1,TGCGCCAGCAGCAGGGACAGCCACTACGAGCAGTACTTC,CASSRDSHYEQYF
TRBJ2-7,-,TRBD2,TRBV19,TGTGCCAGTAGTATGGGACTAGAAAGCTACGAGCAGTACTTC,CASSMGLESYEQYF
TRBJ1-3,-,-,TRBV9,TGTGCCAGCAGGTACAAAGGGAGCTCTGGAAACACCATATATTTT,CASRYKGSSGNTIYF
TRBJ2-7,-,-,TRBV10-3,TGTGCCATCAGTGACTCGGGTAGGACCTACGAGCAGTACTTC,CAISDSGRTYEQYF
TRBJ2-1,-,-,TRBV20-1,TGCAGTGCTCTGCGCCCGAATGAGCAGTTCTTC,CSALRPNEQFF
TRBJ2-5,-,TRBD2,TRBV7-2,TGTGCCAGCAGCTCCCAAGCGGGAGCTGGAGAGACCCAGTACTTC,CASSSQAGAGETQYF
TRBJ2-7,-,TRBD1,TRBV19,TGTGCCAGTAGTCTTCGGGACAGCTCCTACGAGCAGTACTTC,CASSLRDSSYEQYF
TRBJ2-2,few,TRBD2,TRBV10-3,TGTGCCGTTAGCGGGGGAAATCGGGAGCTGTTTTTT,CAVSGGNRELFF
TRBJ2-1,-,TRBD2,TRBV2,TGTGCCAGCAGGCCTAGGACTAGCGGTACCTACAATGAGCAGTTCTTC,CASRPRTSGTYNEQFF